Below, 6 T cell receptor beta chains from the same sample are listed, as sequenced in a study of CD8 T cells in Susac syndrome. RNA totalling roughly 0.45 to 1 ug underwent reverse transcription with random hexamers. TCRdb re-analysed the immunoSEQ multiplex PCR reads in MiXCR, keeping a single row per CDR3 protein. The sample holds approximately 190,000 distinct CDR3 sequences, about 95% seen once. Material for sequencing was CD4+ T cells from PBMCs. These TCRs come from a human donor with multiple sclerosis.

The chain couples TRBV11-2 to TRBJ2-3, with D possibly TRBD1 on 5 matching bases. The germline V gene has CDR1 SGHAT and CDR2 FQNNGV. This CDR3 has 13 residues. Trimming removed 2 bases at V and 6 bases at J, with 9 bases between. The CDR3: CASSLWGEDTQYF. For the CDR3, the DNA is TGTGCCAGCAGCTTATGGGGCGAGGATACGCAGTATTTT.

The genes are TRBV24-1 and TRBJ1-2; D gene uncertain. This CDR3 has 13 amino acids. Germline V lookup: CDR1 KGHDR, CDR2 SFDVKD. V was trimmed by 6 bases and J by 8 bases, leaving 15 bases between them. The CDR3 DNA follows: TGTGCCACCAGTATCGACGGTATCCGGGGCTACACCTTC. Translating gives CATSIDGIRGYTF.

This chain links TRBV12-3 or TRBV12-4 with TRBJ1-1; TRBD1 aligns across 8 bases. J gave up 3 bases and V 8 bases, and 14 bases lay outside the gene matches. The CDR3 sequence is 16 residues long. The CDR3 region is CASRTWTGRRDTEAFF. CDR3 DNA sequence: TGTGCCAGCCGAACGTGGACAGGGAGAAGGGACACTGAAGCTTTCTTT.

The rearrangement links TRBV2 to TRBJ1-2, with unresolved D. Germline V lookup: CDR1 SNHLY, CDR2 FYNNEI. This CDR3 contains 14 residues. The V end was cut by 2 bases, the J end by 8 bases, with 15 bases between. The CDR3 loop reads CASSETKIALGYTF. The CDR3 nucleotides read TGTGCCAGCAGTGAAACAAAGATCGCTCTAGGCTACACCTTC. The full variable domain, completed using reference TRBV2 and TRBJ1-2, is EPEVTQTPSHQVTQMGQEVILRCVPISNHLYFYWYRQILGQKVEFLVSFYNNEISEKSEIFDDQFSVERPDGSNFTLKIRSTKLEDSAMYFCASSETKIALGYTFGSGTRLTVV.

DNA of the CDR3: TGTGCCAGCAGTTTATCAGGGGTAGGTGCTGAAGCTTTCTTT. This translates into CASSLSGVGAEAFF. The rearrangement links TRBV12-3 or TRBV12-4 to TRBJ1-1; D possibly corresponds to TRBD1 (6 bases). Trimming left V 2 bases short and J 6 bases short, with 13 bases between. CDR3 length equals 14 residues.

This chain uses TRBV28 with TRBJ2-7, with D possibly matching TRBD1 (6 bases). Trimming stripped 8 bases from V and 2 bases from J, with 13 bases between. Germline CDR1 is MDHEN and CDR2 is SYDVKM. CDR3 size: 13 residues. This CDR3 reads CASLQGTPYEQYF. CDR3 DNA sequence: TGTGCCAGCCTACAGGGTACCCCCTACGAGCAGTACTTC.